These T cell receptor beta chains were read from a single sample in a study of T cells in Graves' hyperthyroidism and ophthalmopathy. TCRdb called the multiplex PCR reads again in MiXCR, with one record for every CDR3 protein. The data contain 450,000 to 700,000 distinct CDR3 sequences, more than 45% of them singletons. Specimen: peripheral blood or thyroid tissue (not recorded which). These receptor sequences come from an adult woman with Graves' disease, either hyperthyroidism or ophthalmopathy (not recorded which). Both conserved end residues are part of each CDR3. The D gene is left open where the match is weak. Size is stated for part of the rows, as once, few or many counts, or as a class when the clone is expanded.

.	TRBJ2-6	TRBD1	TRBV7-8	TGTGCCAGCAGCTTAGTCAGGGGGTACGCTGAAGCTTTC	CASSLVRGYAEAF
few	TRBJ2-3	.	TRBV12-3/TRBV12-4	TGTGCCAGCAGGGCACGGGGGCTGCGCACAGATACGCAGTATTTT	CASRARGLRTDTQYF
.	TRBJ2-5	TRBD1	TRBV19	TGTGCCACCAGCAAAGGGACAGGGGATAGTCAGCCCCAGTACTTC	CATSKGTGDSQPQYF
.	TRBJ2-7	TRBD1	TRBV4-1	TGCGCCAGCAGCCAAGCAACCGGGACAGGGGGCTACGAGCAGTACTTC	CASSQATGTGGYEQYF
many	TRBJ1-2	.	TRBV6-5	TGTGCCAGCAGGAATTCTCGGGGCTACACCTTC	CASRNSRGYTF
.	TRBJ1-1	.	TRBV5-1	TGCGCCAGCACCCGGGGGGGCGTGAACACTGAAGCTTTCTTT	CASTRGGVNTEAFF
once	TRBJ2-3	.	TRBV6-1	TGTGCCAGCAGTGAAGGGGGTGGAGACGGTCCCAGCACAGATACGCAGTATTTT	CASSEGGGDGPSTDTQYF
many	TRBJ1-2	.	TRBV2	TGTGCCAGCGATCGCGAGGGCTATGGCTACACCTTC	CASDREGYGYTF
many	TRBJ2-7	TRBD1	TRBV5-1	TGCGCCAGCAGCCCCGGGACAGGGGGTCGATCCTCCTACGAGCAGTACTTC	CASSPGTGGRSSYEQYF
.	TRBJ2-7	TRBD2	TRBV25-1	TGTGCCAGCAGCTCCGGGGGGATGATGCAGTACTTC	CASSSGGMMQYF